Listed below are T cell receptor beta chains from one sample, sequenced in a study of blood T cell repertoires in COVID-19. The method was immunoSEQ multiplex PCR; TCRdb's version includes in-frame clones alone and lacks a portion of them. The data hold about 64,000 clones, with approximately 78% observed a single time. Sequenced material: peripheral blood. The receptor source for this set is a man older than 75 with acute or convalescent COVID-19. CDR3s include the opening cysteine and the closing phenylalanine or tryptophan. The D gene is left open where the match is weak. Size is stated for part of the rows, as once, few or many counts, or as a class when the clone is expanded.

D	J	V	size	length	CDR3	DNA
-	TRBJ2-7	TRBV29-1	-	12	CSVEADTYEQYF	TGCAGCGTTGAAGCGGACACCTACGAGCAGTACTTC
-	TRBJ1-1	TRBV11-2	once	14	CASSSGLVNTEAFF	TGTGCCAGCAGCTCGGGACTGGTGAACACTGAAGCTTTCTTT
-	TRBJ2-5	TRBV25-1	-	16	CASSDYLLGYQETQYF	TGTGCCAGCAGTGATTACCTCCTAGGTTACCAAGAGACCCAGTACTTC
-	TRBJ1-2	TRBV3-1/TRBV3-2	-	15	CASSQDIAAGRGYTF	TGTGCCAGCAGCCAAGATATCGCGGCAGGGCGAGGCTACACCTTC
TRBD1	TRBJ2-7	TRBV20-1	-	15	CSASSQGTGGHEQYF	TGCAGTGCTAGTTCCCAAGGGACAGGTGGTCACGAGCAGTACTTC
-	TRBJ1-2	TRBV5-6	-	13	CASSGDNSYGYTF	TGTGCCAGCAGCGGGGACAACTCTTATGGCTACACCTTC
TRBD2	TRBJ2-5	TRBV7-8	-	16	CASSLSPGGGQETQYF	TGTGCCAGCAGCTTATCCCCGGGGGGTGGACAAGAGACCCAGTACTTC
-	TRBJ2-5	TRBV10-3	-	13	CAISAQVAETQYF	TGTGCCATCAGCGCGCAGGTCGCGGAGACCCAGTACTTC
TRBD2	TRBJ2-5	TRBV4-1	-	18	CASSQRTSGGLARETQYF	TGCGCCAGCAGCCAGAGGACTAGCGGGGGGCTGGCCCGAGAGACCCAGTACTTC
TRBD1	TRBJ2-1	TRBV6-5	-	15	CASSTPGQRFYEQFF	TGTGCCAGCAGTACCCCGGGACAGCGGTTCTATGAGCAGTTCTTC
TRBD1	TRBJ2-2	TRBV18	-	20	CASSPLGTASLALNTGELFF	TGTGCCAGCTCACCACTCGGGACAGCCTCCTTGGCCTTGAACACCGGGGAGCTGTTTTTT
TRBD1	TRBJ1-1	TRBV2	-	15	CASGKIQGARTEAFF	TGTGCCAGCGGGAAAATACAGGGGGCCCGGACTGAAGCTTTCTTT
-	TRBJ1-4	TRBV6-5	-	13	CARRRTVNEKLFF	TGTGCCAGAAGAAGGACAGTTAATGAAAAACTGTTTTTT
TRBD1	TRBJ2-2	TRBV3-1/TRBV3-2	-	17	CASSQEAGGSNTGELFF	TGTGCCAGCAGCCAAGAGGCAGGGGGCAGCAACACCGGGGAGCTGTTTTTT
-	TRBJ2-3	TRBV5-1	once	13	CASSWDSPDTQYF	TGCGCCAGCAGCTGGGACTCGCCAGATACGCAGTATTTT
TRBD1	TRBJ1-4	TRBV10-2	-	12	CASSGDRGKLFF	TGCGCCAGCAGTGGGGACAGGGGGAAACTGTTTTTT
-	TRBJ2-7	TRBV2	-	14	CASSVGVGAYEQYF	TGTGCCAGCAGTGTTGGGGTAGGGGCCTACGAGCAGTACTTC
-	TRBJ1-4	TRBV18	-	14	CASSYGSGNEKLFF	TGTGCCAGCTCATACGGGAGCGGCAATGAAAAACTGTTTTTT
-	TRBJ1-1	TRBV19	-	15	CASSTSGTQYTEAFF	TGTGCCAGTAGTACCTCCGGGACTCAATACACTGAAGCTTTCTTT
-	TRBJ1-4	TRBV5-1	-	14	CASSRDTGNEKLFF	TGCGCCAGCAGTCGGGACACGGGTAATGAAAAACTGTTTTTT